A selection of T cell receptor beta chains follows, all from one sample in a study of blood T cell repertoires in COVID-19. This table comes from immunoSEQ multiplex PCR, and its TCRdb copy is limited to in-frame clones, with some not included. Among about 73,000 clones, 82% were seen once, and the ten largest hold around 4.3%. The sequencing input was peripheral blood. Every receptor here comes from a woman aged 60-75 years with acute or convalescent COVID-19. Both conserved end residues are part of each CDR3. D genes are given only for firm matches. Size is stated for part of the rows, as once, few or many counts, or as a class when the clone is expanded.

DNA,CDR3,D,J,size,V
TGCGCCAGCAGCTATCTTACGGGCTATGGCTACACCTTC,CASSYLTGYGYTF,NA,TRBJ1-2,NA,TRBV5-1
TGTGCCAGCAGCTGGACAGGGGCAAATCAGCCCCAGCATTTT,CASSWTGANQPQHF,TRBD1,TRBJ1-5,NA,TRBV3-1/TRBV3-2
TGTGCCAGCAGGAGGGAGGGAGGGGGGTATAAGCCCCAGCATTTT,CASRREGGGYKPQHF,NA,TRBJ1-5,NA,TRBV6-5
TGTGCCAGCAGCGGGACAGTGAACACTGAAGCTTTCTTT,CASSGTVNTEAFF,TRBD1,TRBJ1-1,NA,TRBV5-4
TGCAGCGTGGACAGTAATTCTGAAACTTTCTTT,CSVDSNSETFF,NA,TRBJ1-1,NA,TRBV29-1
TGTGCCAGCAGCCCCGCTAACTATGGCTACACCTTC,CASSPANYGYTF,NA,TRBJ1-2,NA,TRBV6-5
TGTGCCACCAGTGATCGGGACAGGAGATATGGCTACACCTTC,CATSDRDRRYGYTF,TRBD1,TRBJ1-2,NA,TRBV24-1
TGTGCCAGCAGTGCGGAGGCGGGATTTCTCTACACTGAAGCTTTCTTT,CASSAEAGFLYTEAFF,NA,TRBJ1-1,few,TRBV2
TGTGCCAGCAGTAACCGGGGGACAGGGGATTACGAGCAGTACTTC,CASSNRGTGDYEQYF,TRBD1,TRBJ2-7,NA,TRBV6-5
TGTGCCAGCAGCGCTACAGGGTTGAGCAATCAGCCCCAGCATTTT,CASSATGLSNQPQHF,NA,TRBJ1-5,NA,TRBV9
TGTGCCAGTAGCTCCCGGGAGATTAATGAAAAACTGTTTTTT,CASSSREINEKLFF,NA,TRBJ1-4,NA,TRBV19
TGCAGTGCTAGTTGGGGAGAACAGAATTCACCCCTCCACTTT,CSASWGEQNSPLHF,NA,TRBJ1-6,NA,TRBV20-1
TGTGCCAGCAGTTCCCTTAGACAGGGCCTAGAAGGCTACACCTTC,CASSSLRQGLEGYTF,TRBD1,TRBJ1-2,NA,TRBV6-5
TGTGCCAGCAGTTTCGGGACTCCGAAAAGTGAGCAGTTCTTC,CASSFGTPKSEQFF,NA,TRBJ2-1,NA,TRBV5-5
TGTGCCAGTAGTGTACGACGGGAAAACACTGAAGCTTTCTTT,CASSVRRENTEAFF,NA,TRBJ1-1,NA,TRBV19
TGTGCCAGTAGCCATTTTGCGGGGGGCCTTGGCCAGCCCCAGCATTTT,CASSHFAGGLGQPQHF,NA,TRBJ1-5,NA,TRBV19
TGTGCCACCAGCCAACCCGGGACAGGGAAGTACGAGCAGTACTTC,CATSQPGTGKYEQYF,TRBD1,TRBJ2-7,few,TRBV15
TGCAGTGCAACGGGACAGTATGGCTACACCTTC,CSATGQYGYTF,TRBD1,TRBJ1-2,NA,TRBV20-1
TGTGCCAGCAGCTTGGCGGGGGAGCCAAGCACCGGGGAGCTGTTTTTT,CASSLAGEPSTGELFF,TRBD2,TRBJ2-2,medium-sized,TRBV7-2
TGTGCCAGCAGCTTTCTAGTTCGTAGCACAGATACGCAGTATTTT,CASSFLVRSTDTQYF,NA,TRBJ2-3,NA,TRBV7-3
TGTGCCAGCAGCACTCGACAGGGGAGATCACCCCTCCACTTT,CASSTRQGRSPLHF,TRBD1,TRBJ1-6,NA,TRBV3-1/TRBV3-2
TGCAGTGCTAGTAACTATCGTAACTATGGCTACACCTTC,CSASNYRNYGYTF,NA,TRBJ1-2,NA,TRBV20-1
TGTGCCAGCAGCCATGGGACAATCGGTCAGCCCCAGCATTTT,CASSHGTIGQPQHF,NA,TRBJ1-5,NA,TRBV5-8
TGTGCCACCAGTGACCCGAGGCGGGGGCTTAGCACAGATACGCAGTATTTT,CATSDPRRGLSTDTQYF,NA,TRBJ2-3,once,TRBV24-1
TGTGCCAGCAGCTTGTCAGGGAATCAGCCCCAGCATTTT,CASSLSGNQPQHF,NA,TRBJ1-5,NA,TRBV5-5
TGTGCCAGTAGCCCCGGGAGGAACACCGGGGAGCTGTTTTTT,CASSPGRNTGELFF,NA,TRBJ2-2,NA,TRBV19
TGTGCCAGCAGCTCGCCGGCTGGAAACACCATATATTTT,CASSSPAGNTIYF,NA,TRBJ1-3,NA,TRBV9
TGTGCCAGCAGCATACAGGGTTCTACCTACGAGCAGTACTTC,CASSIQGSTYEQYF,NA,TRBJ2-7,NA,TRBV7-8
TGTGCCAGCAGCGTAGCCGGGACAGACTACGAGCAGTACTTC,CASSVAGTDYEQYF,TRBD1,TRBJ2-7,NA,TRBV9
TGCGCCAGCAGCTTGGGGGGGCTTGAGAGTTACTATGGCTACACCTTC,CASSLGGLESYYGYTF,NA,TRBJ1-2,NA,TRBV5-1
TGTGCCAGCACCGCCCCCGGGGTGAACACTGAAGCTTTCTTT,CASTAPGVNTEAFF,NA,TRBJ1-1,NA,TRBV6-5
TGTGCCAGCAGCCAAAGGTCAGGGGGCGGCCATGGCTACACCTTC,CASSQRSGGGHGYTF,TRBD1,TRBJ1-2,NA,TRBV3-1/TRBV3-2
TGTGCCAGCAGCGTTACAGGGGCGGATGGTTCACCCCTCCACTTT,CASSVTGADGSPLHF,TRBD1,TRBJ1-6,NA,TRBV9
TGCGCCAGCAGTCGAACAGGGGATGGCGGCTACACCTTC,CASSRTGDGGYTF,TRBD1,TRBJ1-2,NA,TRBV5-1
TGTGCCAGCAGTGAAGGAAAGGACAGGGGGGAGACCCAGTACTTC,CASSEGKDRGETQYF,TRBD1,TRBJ2-5,NA,TRBV6-1
TGTGCCAGCAGCCCCAGACAGGGGGCGGGTTCACCCCTCCACTTT,CASSPRQGAGSPLHF,TRBD1,TRBJ1-6,once,TRBV7-2
TGTGCCAGCAGTAGGGAGGGAGCCCGGGACTTTGGAAACACCATATATTTT,CASSREGARDFGNTIYF,NA,TRBJ1-3,NA,TRBV4-2
TGTGCCACCAGCAGAGATCTGGGGCAGCCCTCCTACGAGCAGTACTTC,CATSRDLGQPSYEQYF,NA,TRBJ2-7,NA,TRBV15
TGCGCCAGCAGCCGGAGCGGGAGGGACCCCAATGAGCAGTTCTTC,CASSRSGRDPNEQFF,TRBD2,TRBJ2-1,NA,TRBV4-1
TGTGCCATCAGCGACAATACATTGACAGTGAACACTGAAGCTTTCTTT,CAISDNTLTVNTEAFF,NA,TRBJ1-1,NA,TRBV10-3
TGTGCCAGCAGCCTGTGGGACATCAAATATGGCTACACCTTC,CASSLWDIKYGYTF,NA,TRBJ1-2,NA,TRBV5-4
TGCAGCGTTGAAGATACGATTGTGAAAAAGACCGGGACAGAGAAAGCTTTCTTT,CSVEDTIVKKTGTEKAFF,TRBD1,TRBJ1-1,NA,TRBV29-1
TGTGCCTGGAGTCCACAGGGGGCAGGTCGCAATCAGCCCCAGCATTTT,CAWSPQGAGRNQPQHF,TRBD1,TRBJ1-5,NA,TRBV30
TGCGCCAGCAGCACGTTGACAGGGGAAGATTCACCCCTCCACTTT,CASSTLTGEDSPLHF,TRBD1,TRBJ1-6,NA,TRBV5-1
TGTGCCAGCAGTGACGGACAGGGGGATGAAAAACTGTTTTTT,CASSDGQGDEKLFF,TRBD1,TRBJ1-4,NA,TRBV2
TGTGCTAGTGGTTTGGTAGGCGGGGAAGGGTACAATGAGCAGTTCTTC,CASGLVGGEGYNEQFF,NA,TRBJ2-1,NA,TRBV12-5
TGTGCCAGCAGCCGGTTCGGAGGTGACTATGGCTACACCTTC,CASSRFGGDYGYTF,NA,TRBJ1-2,NA,TRBV3-1/TRBV3-2